The clone carrying this T cell receptor beta chain was counted many times. This sample is drawn from a study of T-cell reconstitution after alpha-beta-depleted transplantation in children. The library targeted TCRbeta and was prepared with unique molecular identifiers. In TCRdb, the PCR reads were re-called with MiXCR into one record per CDR3 protein. Found here are about 610,000 distinct CDR3 sequences, 10% of them singletons; the top ten hold about 4.3%. Germline V gene sequence: CDR1 MGHDK, CDR2 SYGVNS. The CDR3 spans 13 residues. J was trimmed by 8 bases and V by 10 bases; bases with no gene match: 11.

The sequence came from a human donor who donated a stem cell graft to a child with acute myeloid leukemia. The chain carries TRBV25-1 and TRBJ1-2; 9 bases are shared with TRBD1. Here the sequenced sample was PBMCs from the stem cell graft donor, taken from the stem cell graft. CDR3 nucleotide sequence: TGTGCCACTGCACCGGGACAGGGAGGCGGCTACACCTTC. The encoded protein is CATAPGQGGGYTF.